Presented here are 28 T cell receptor beta chains from one specimen sequenced in a study of T cell changes during pregnancy in multiple sclerosis. Assay: immunoSEQ multiplex PCR; the TCRdb copy retains only in-frame clones and omits some. This sample yields tens of thousands of clones, of which 75% to 90% are seen a single time; about 3% belongs to the top ten. Sequencing was performed on peripheral blood, taken before pregnancy. These receptors were collected from a female donor with multiple sclerosis, enrolled in a pregnancy study.

The chain couples TRBV19 to TRBJ2-3; D is unclear. V gave up 6 bases and J gave up 3 bases, with 16 bases separating them. CDR1 LNHDA and CDR2 SQIVND come from the germline V gene (reference sequence). This CDR3 has 15 residues. The CDR3 DNA reads as TGTGCCAGTAGCCAAGACACCTTCCGGACAGATACGCAGTATTTT. Its protein product is CASSQDTFRTDTQYF.

The chain has TRBV18 and TRBJ1-4; D is perhaps TRBD1 (5 bases). Germline V gene data show CDR1 as KGHSH and CDR2 as LQKENI. There are 14 residues in the CDR3. Trimming shortened V by 3 bases and J by 5 bases, and 10 bases separated the two germline ends. CDR3 amino acids: CASSPTAQNEKLFF. The CDR3 nucleotides read TGTGCCAGCTCACCGACAGCCCAGAATGAAAAACTGTTTTTT.

This chain joins TRBV27 and TRBJ2-7; 10 nucleotides agree with TRBD1. CDR3 length: 15 residues. V gave up 3 bases and J gave up 0 bases; unmatched junction bases: 2. The V gene's germline CDR1 is MNHEY and CDR2 SMNVEV (reference sequence). The CDR3 sequence is CASSFGTGDSYEQYF. DNA of the CDR3: TGTGCCAGCAGTTTCGGGACAGGGGACTCCTACGAGCAGTACTTC.

This sequence joins TRBV7-3 and TRBJ1-2; possibly TRBD1 for D (5 bases). V was trimmed by 5 bases and J by 5 bases, leaving 15 bases between them. This CDR3 region has 14 residues. CDR1 is SGHTA and CDR2 is FQGTGA in the germline V gene. The CDR3: CASSVEDKGYGYTF. The CDR3, as DNA: TGTGCCAGCAGCGTAGAGGACAAAGGGTATGGCTACACCTTC. The full variable domain, with the rest looked up from reference TRBV7-3 and TRBJ1-2, is GAGVSQTPSNKVTEKGKYVELRCDPISGHTALYWYRQSLGQGPEFLIYFQGTGAADDSGLPNDRFFAVRPEGSVSTLKIQRTERGDSAVYLCASSVEDKGYGYTFGSGTRLTVV.

The V gene is TRBV6-5, the J gene TRBJ2-3; unclear D gene. The germline V and J ends were trimmed by 8 bases and 7 bases, with 10 bases remaining between them. CDR3 size: 11 residues. Germline lookup yields CDR1 MNHEY and CDR2 SVGAGI. CDR3 amino acids: CASLSLYTQYF. In nucleotides, the CDR3 is TGTGCCAGCTTATCGTTATATACGCAGTATTTT.

The chain couples TRBV4-1 to TRBJ1-1; a possible D gene is TRBD1 (5 bases). Germline V gene sequence: CDR1 MGHRA, CDR2 YSYEKL. The CDR3 spans 12 residues. Trimming stripped 4 bases from V and 9 bases from J, with 12 bases between. The CDR3 DNA reads as TGCGCCAGCAGCCTAGGGACTGAGCAAGCTTTCTTT. Translated: CASSLGTEQAFF.

The chain has TRBV6-5 and TRBJ2-7; D possibly corresponds to TRBD1 (6 bases). Germline lookup yields CDR1 MNHEY and CDR2 SVGAGI. This CDR3 has 12 residues. The V gene lost 5 bases and the J gene lost 2 bases, with 7 bases spanning the gap. CDR3 in amino acids: CASSAGAYEQYF. CDR3 DNA: TGTGCCAGCAGTGCAGGGGCCTACGAGCAGTACTTC.

This sequence joins TRBV5-8 and TRBJ1-5; 10 bases line up with TRBD1. Germline V gene data show CDR1 as SGHTS and CDR2 as YDEGEE. Unmatched junction bases numbered 4, after V lost 5 bases and J lost 2 bases. The CDR3 has 15 amino acids. CDR3 sequence (DNA): TGTGCCAGCAGTTCCGGGACAGGGGGCAATCAGCCCCAGCATTTT. Protein: CASSSGTGGNQPQHF.

The chain links TRBV15 to TRBJ1-1; unclear D gene. The V end lost 0 bases, the J end lost 4 bases, and 6 bases lay between the germline ends. Germline lookup yields CDR1 LNHNV and CDR2 YYDKDF (reference sequence). The CDR3 extends over 13 amino acids. CDR3 DNA sequence: TGTGCCACCAGCAGAGATAGAACCACTGAAGCTTTCTTT. It encodes CATSRDRTTEAFF.

With regard to this clone: Compared with germline, one end of the junction differs, possibly owing to a read error. The chain recombines TRBV7-9 with TRBJ2-1; no clear D. Germline V gene data show CDR1 as SEHNR and CDR2 as FQNEAQ (reference sequence). This CDR3 spans 15 amino acids. The CDR3 spells CASSLYGSSDNEQFF. The CDR3 DNA sequence: TGTGCCAGCAGCTTATACGGGTCCTCCGACAATGAGCAGTTCTTC.

This CDR3 reads CASSNQGSYGYTF. The DNA of the CDR3 is TGTGCCAGCAGCAACCAGGGGTCCTATGGCTACACCTTC. The chain is built from TRBV11-2 and TRBJ1-2, with a tentative D call TRBD1 (6 bases). The CDR3 is 13 amino acids. Trimming pared 5 bases from V and 4 bases from J, leaving 11 bases between. Looked up from germline, CDR1 is SGHAT and CDR2 is FQNNGV.

The chain carries TRBV5-4 and TRBJ2-5, with D possibly being TRBD1 (5 bases). Germline V CDR1 and CDR2: SGHNT, YYREEE (reference sequence). The CDR3 contains 14 residues. Between the trimmed V and J ends, which lost 1 base and 0 bases, there was a span of 7 bases. The chain's CDR3 is CASSLLQDQETQYF. CDR3 DNA sequence: TGTGCCAGCAGCTTGCTACAGGACCAAGAGACCCAGTACTTC.

CDR3 region: CASGGGSYNEQFF. CDR3 nucleotides: TGTGCCAGCGGGGGGGGCTCCTACAATGAGCAGTTCTTC. This chain joins TRBV6-6 and TRBJ2-1; 7 bases align to TRBD2. Trimming took 8 bases from V and 0 from J; bases not matched to a gene: 1. Germline V gene sequence: CDR1 MNHNY, CDR2 SVGAGI (reference sequence). This CDR3 comprises 13 residues.

V is TRBV5-1 and J is TRBJ1-6; the D is unclear. This CDR3 region has 14 residues. Germline V gene data show CDR1 as SGHRS and CDR2 as YFSETQ. V shed 2 bases and J shed 6 bases, with 9 bases lying between them. The CDR3 DNA follows: TGCGCCAGCAGCTTCCAGGATGGTAATTCACCCCTCCACTTT. Its protein is CASSFQDGNSPLHF. The entire variable domain, with the rest obtained from reference TRBV5-1 and TRBJ1-6, is as follows: KAGVTQTPRYLIKTRGQQVTLSCSPISGHRSVSWYQQTPGQGLQFLFEYFSETQRNKGNFPGRFSGRQFSNSRSEMNVSTLELGDSALYLCASSFQDGNSPLHFGNGTRLTVT.

This sequence joins TRBV29-1 and TRBJ1-1; a possible D gene is TRBD1 (6 bases). The ends were cut back, 7 bases at V and 2 bases at J, with 11 bases in the middle. CDR3 length: 12 residues. Germline V CDR1 and CDR2: SQVTM, ANQGSEA. The CDR3 reads CSAGQLNTEAFF. The CDR3 DNA sequence: TGCAGCGCCGGACAGCTCAACACTGAAGCTTTCTTT.

V usage is TRBV11-1 and J usage is TRBJ2-5; no reliable D call. The CDR3 consists of 16 residues. Trimming took 4 bases from V and 7 from J, leaving 22 bases between them. Germline V gene data show CDR1 as SGHAT and CDR2 as FQDESV (reference sequence). Here the CDR3 reads CASSSGYDATARTQYF. The CDR3 DNA reads TGTGCCAGCAGCTCAGGATACGACGCCACCGCGCGGACCCAGTACTTC.

The chain recombines TRBV6-6 with TRBJ1-4, with D uncertain. The CDR3 has 13 residues. With 6 bases removed from V and 7 bases from J, the gap between germline ends came to 12 bases. The V gene's germline CDR1 is MNHNY and CDR2 SVGAGI (reference sequence). The CDR3 nucleotides read TGTGCCAGCAGGACCCAAGGCGGTGAAAAACTGTTTTTT. Translated, it gives CASRTQGGEKLFF.

This rearrangement joins TRBV5-1 to TRBJ2-1; D gene ambiguous. The V gene lost 2 bases and the J gene lost 5 bases, with 8 bases spanning the gap. CDR1 SGHRS and CDR2 YFSETQ come from the germline V gene. There are 13 residues in the CDR3. CDR3 sequence reads: CASSFSGNNEQFF. The CDR3 region has the DNA TGCGCCAGCAGCTTTTCGGGTAACAATGAGCAGTTCTTC.

The V call is TRBV2, the J call TRBJ2-1, with D tentatively TRBD1 (5 bases). The V end was cut by 5 bases, the J end by 0 bases, with 11 bases between. CDR3 length: 15 amino acids. Germline assignment: CDR1 SNHLY and CDR2 FYNNEI. CDR3 coding DNA: TGTGCCAGCAGTCGACAGCTGAGCTCCTACAATGAGCAGTTCTTC. This sequence encodes CASSRQLSSYNEQFF.

The rearrangement links TRBV6-1 to TRBJ1-5, with TRBD1 identical over 7 bases. Germline CDR1 reads MNHNS; CDR2 reads SASEGT. This CDR3 is 15 amino acids long. Trimming removed 4 bases from V and 3 bases from J; junction bases left unmatched: 6. CDR3 sequence: CASSVETGTNQPQHF. DNA of the CDR3: TGTGCCAGCAGTGTTGAGACAGGGACCAATCAGCCCCAGCATTTT.

The CDR3 sequence is CASSYSFTGRTEAFF. The CDR3, as DNA: TGTGCCAGCAGTTATAGTTTCACGGGGAGGACTGAAGCTTTCTTT. J is TRBJ1-1 and V is TRBV27; D not resolved. CDR1 is MNHEY, CDR2 SMNVEV, per germline (reference sequence). CDR3 size: 15 residues. V gave up 4 bases and J gave up 5 bases, with 17 bases separating them.

The V call is TRBV5-8, the J call TRBJ2-1; no reliable D call. Trimming took off 2 bases at V and 5 bases at J, with 11 bases between the two ends. Germline V gene lookup returns CDR1 SGHTS and CDR2 YDEGEE. The CDR3 has 14 amino acids. The CDR3 loop reads CASSLSGSDNEQFF. CDR3 bases: TGTGCCAGCAGCTTATCCGGGTCGGACAATGAGCAGTTCTTC.

This clone was found a few times. The chain combines TRBV5-1 with TRBJ1-2; 9 positions match TRBD1. The CDR3 loop spans 14 amino acids. Trimming cost V 5 bases and J 4 bases; bases outside gene matches: 6. Germline V CDR1 and CDR2: SGHRS, YFSETQ. CDR3 bases: TGCGCCAGCAGAGAACAGGGGGCGGCCTATGGCTACACCTTC. It yields the protein CASREQGAAYGYTF. Together with reference TRBV5-1 and TRBJ1-2, the CDR3 gives the full variable domain: KAGVTQTPRYLIKTRGQQVTLSCSPISGHRSVSWYQQTPGQGLQFLFEYFSETQRNKGNFPGRFSGRQFSNSRSEMNVSTLELGDSALYLCASREQGAAYGYTFGSGTRLTVV.

The chain couples TRBV6-1 to TRBJ2-6; D is unresolved. CDR1 is MNHNS and CDR2 is SASEGT in the germline V gene. This CDR3 contains 14 residues. V was clipped by 3 bases and J by 3 bases, with 6 bases between them. The CDR3 nucleotides read TGTGCCAGCAGTGATCGGAGTGGGGCCAACGTCCTGACTTTC. Residues: CASSDRSGANVLTF.

This rearrangement joins TRBV27 to TRBJ2-2; unclear D gene. Germline CDR1 MNHEY, CDR2 SMNVEV (reference sequence). V shed 6 bases and J shed 1 base, with 9 bases lying between them. The CDR3 has 14 residues. In DNA, the CDR3 is TGTGCCAGCAGGGAGATGTGGAACACCGGGGAGCTGTTTTTT. As protein: CASREMWNTGELFF.

The chain links TRBV12-5 to TRBJ2-1; TRBD2 aligns across 13 bases. CDR1 LGHNT and CDR2 FRNRAP come from the germline V gene. The CDR3 loop spans 19 amino acids. The ends lost 7 bases at V and 3 bases at J; junction bases unmatched: 15. As DNA, the CDR3 is TGTGCTAGTGAAGTCCCGGGACTAGCGGGGAGGGTCCGCTACAATGAGCAGTTCTTC. Translation: CASEVPGLAGRVRYNEQFF.

The rearrangement joins TRBV2 to TRBJ1-1; perhaps TRBD1 as D (6 bases). Germline V gives CDR1 SNHLY, CDR2 FYNNEI. The V end was cut by 9 bases, the J end by 1 base, with 15 bases between. CDR3 size: 14 residues. The CDR3 spells CASSFMGANTEAFF. The CDR3 nucleotides are TGTGCCAGTTCTTTCATGGGGGCGAACACTGAAGCTTTCTTT. The full variable domain, rest sourced from reference TRBV2 and TRBJ1-1, is EPEVTQTPSHQVTQMGQEVILRCVPISNHLYFYWYRQILGQKVEFLVSFYNNEISEKSEIFDDQFSVERPDGSNFTLKIRSTKLEDSAMYFCASSFMGANTEAFFGQGTRLTVV.

V gene TRBV5-1 combines with J gene TRBJ2-3, with TRBD2 matching over 15 bases. V was clipped by 4 bases and J by 14 bases; unmatched bases: 8. Germline V gene lookup returns CDR1 SGHRS and CDR2 YFSETQ. The CDR3 spans 14 residues. CDR3 amino acids: CASSPGLAGGQWYF. Here the CDR3 DNA reads TGCGCCAGCAGCCCGGGACTAGCGGGGGGCCAGTGGTATTTT.